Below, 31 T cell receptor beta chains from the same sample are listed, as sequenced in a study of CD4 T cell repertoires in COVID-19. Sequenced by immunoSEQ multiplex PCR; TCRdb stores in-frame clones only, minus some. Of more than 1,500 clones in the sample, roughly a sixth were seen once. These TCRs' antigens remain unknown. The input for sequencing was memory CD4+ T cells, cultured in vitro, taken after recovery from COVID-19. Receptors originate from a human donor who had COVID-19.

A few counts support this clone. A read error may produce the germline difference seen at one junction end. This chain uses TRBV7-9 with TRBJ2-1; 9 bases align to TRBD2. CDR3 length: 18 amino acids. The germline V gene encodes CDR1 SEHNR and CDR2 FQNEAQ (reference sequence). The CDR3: CASSLERGLAGLGDERFF. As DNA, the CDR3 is TGTGCCAGCAGCTTAGAACGTGGGCTAGCGGGGCTGGGGGATGAGCGGTTCTTC.

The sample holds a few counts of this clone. The CDR3 nucleotides read TGTGCCAGCAGTGAAGATCCTAGAGGGCTCTACGAGCAGTACTTC. Protein sequence: CASSEDPRGLYEQYF. The rearrangement links TRBV2 to TRBJ2-7; D is possibly TRBD2 (5 bases). The CDR3 is made up of 15 amino acids. Germline assignment: CDR1 SNHLY and CDR2 FYNNEI. V gave up 1 base and J gave up 3 bases, with 13 bases separating them.

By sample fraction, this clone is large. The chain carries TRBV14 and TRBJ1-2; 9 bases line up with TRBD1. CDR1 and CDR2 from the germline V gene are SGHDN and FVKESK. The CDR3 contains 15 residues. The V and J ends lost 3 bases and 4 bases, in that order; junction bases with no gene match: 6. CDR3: CASSHRTGALYGYTF. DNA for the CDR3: TGTGCCAGCAGCCACCGGACAGGGGCGCTCTATGGCTACACCTTC.

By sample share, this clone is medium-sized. The chain's CDR3 is CASSLLRLPSTDTQYF. DNA for the CDR3: TGTGCCAGCAGCTTGCTCCGACTACCTAGCACAGATACGCAGTATTTT. The chain has TRBV5-4 and TRBJ2-3; a weak D match, TRBD2 (5 bases). Germline assignment: CDR1 SGHNT and CDR2 YYREEE (reference sequence). The CDR3 is made up of 16 amino acids. The V gene lost 1 base and the J gene lost 0 bases, with 12 bases spanning the gap.

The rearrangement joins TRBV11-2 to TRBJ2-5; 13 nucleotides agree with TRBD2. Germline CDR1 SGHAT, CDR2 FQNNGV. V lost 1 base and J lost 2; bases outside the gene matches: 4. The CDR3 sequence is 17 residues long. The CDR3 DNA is TGTGCCAGCAGCTTAGTGCCGGGACTAGCGGGACAAGAGACCCAGTACTTC. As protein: CASSLVPGLAGQETQYF. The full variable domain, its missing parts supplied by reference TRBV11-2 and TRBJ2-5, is EAGVAQSPRYKIIEKRQSVAFWCNPISGHATLYWYQQILGQGPKLLIQFQNNGVVDDSQLPKDRFSAERLKGVDSTLKIQPAKLEDSAVYLCASSLVPGLAGQETQYFGPGTRLLVL.

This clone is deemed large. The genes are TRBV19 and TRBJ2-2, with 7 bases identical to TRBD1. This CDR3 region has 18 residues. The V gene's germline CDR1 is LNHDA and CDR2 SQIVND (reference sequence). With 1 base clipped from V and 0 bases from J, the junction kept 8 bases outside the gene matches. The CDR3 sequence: CASSIAPTGSANTGELFF. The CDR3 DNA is TGTGCCAGTAGTATAGCCCCGACAGGGTCCGCGAACACCGGGGAGCTGTTTTTT. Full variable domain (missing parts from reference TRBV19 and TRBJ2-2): DGGITQSPKYLFRKEGQNVTLSCEQNLNHDAMYWYRQDPGQGLRLIYYSQIVNDFQKGDIAEGYSVSREKKESFPLTVTSAQKNPTAFYLCASSIAPTGSANTGELFFGEGSRLTVL.

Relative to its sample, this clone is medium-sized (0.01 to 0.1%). CDR3 sequence: CASTDDRGIEKLFF. CDR3 coding DNA: TGTGCCAGCACCGATGACAGGGGGATTGAAAAACTGTTTTTT. The V call is TRBV2, the J call TRBJ1-4; 9 bases line up with TRBD1. Germline lookup yields CDR1 SNHLY and CDR2 FYNNEI. This CDR3 is built from 14 residues. Losses at the gene ends were 7 bases for V and 7 bases for J; bases not matched to a gene: 7.

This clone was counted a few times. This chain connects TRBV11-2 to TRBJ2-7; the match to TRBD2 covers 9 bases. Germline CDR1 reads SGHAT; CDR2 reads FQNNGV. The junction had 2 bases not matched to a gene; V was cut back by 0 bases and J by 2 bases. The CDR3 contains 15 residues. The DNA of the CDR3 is TGTGCCAGCAGCTTAGATAGCGGGGGACCCTACGAGCAGTACTTC. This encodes CASSLDSGGPYEQYF.

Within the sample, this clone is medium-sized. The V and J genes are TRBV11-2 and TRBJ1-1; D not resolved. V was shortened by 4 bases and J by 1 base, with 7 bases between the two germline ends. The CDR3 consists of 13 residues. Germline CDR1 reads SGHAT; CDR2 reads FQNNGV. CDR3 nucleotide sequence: TGTGCCAGCAGCTCGAACACGAACACTGAAGCTTTCTTT. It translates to CASSSNTNTEAFF.

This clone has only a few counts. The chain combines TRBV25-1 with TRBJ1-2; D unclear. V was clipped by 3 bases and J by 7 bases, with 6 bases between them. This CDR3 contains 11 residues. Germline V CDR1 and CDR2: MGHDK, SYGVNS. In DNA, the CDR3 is TGTGCCAGCAGTGATTCTTTTGGCTACACCTTC. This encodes CASSDSFGYTF.

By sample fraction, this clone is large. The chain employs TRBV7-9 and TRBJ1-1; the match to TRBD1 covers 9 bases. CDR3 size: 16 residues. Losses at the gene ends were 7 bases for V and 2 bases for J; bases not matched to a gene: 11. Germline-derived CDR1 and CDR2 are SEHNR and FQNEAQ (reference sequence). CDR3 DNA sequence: TGTGCCAGCACCTCAGGGACAGGGACCCTAAACACTGAAGCTTTCTTT. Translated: CASTSGTGTLNTEAFF.

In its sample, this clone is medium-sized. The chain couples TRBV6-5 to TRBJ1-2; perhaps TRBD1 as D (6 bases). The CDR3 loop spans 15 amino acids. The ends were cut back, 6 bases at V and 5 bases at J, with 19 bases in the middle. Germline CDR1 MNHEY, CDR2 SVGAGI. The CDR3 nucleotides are TGTGCCAGCAGCCCAGGACGGGGGGCGTTATATGGCTACACCTTC. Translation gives CASSPGRGALYGYTF.

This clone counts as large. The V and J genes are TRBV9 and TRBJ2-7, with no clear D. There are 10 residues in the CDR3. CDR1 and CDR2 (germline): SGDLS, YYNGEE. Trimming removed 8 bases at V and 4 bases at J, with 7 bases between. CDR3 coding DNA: TGTGCCAGTTGGGGATACGAGCAGTACTTC. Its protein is CASWGYEQYF.

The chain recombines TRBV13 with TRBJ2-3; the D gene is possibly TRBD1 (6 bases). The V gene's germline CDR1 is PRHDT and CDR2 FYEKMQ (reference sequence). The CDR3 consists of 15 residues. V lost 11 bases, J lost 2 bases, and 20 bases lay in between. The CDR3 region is CASLDSRGFTDTQYF. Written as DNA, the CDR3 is TGTGCCTCACTCGATTCCAGGGGTTTCACAGATACGCAGTATTTT.

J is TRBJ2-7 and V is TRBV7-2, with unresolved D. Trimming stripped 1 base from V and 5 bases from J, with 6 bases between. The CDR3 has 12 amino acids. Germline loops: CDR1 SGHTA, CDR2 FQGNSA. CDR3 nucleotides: TGTGCCAGCAGCTTAGACAGCCACGAGCAGTACTTC. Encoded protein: CASSLDSHEQYF.

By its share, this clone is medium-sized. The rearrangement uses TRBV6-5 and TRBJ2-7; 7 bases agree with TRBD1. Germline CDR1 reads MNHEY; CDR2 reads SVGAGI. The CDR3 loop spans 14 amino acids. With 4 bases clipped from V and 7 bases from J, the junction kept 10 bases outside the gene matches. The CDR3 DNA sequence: TGTGCCAGCAGTTTCCGACAGGGTAGTAAGGAGCAGTACTTC. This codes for CASSFRQGSKEQYF.

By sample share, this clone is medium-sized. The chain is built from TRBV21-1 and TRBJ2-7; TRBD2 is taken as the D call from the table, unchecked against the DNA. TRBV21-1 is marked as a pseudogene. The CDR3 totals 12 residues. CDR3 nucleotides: TGTGCCAGCAGCCGGGGATCTAACGAGCAGTACTTC. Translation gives CASSRGSNEQYF.

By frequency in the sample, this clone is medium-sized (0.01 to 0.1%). The CDR3 sequence is CASSQWGRGWTDTQYF. The CDR3 DNA follows: TGTGCCAGCAGCCAATGGGGCAGGGGGTGGACAGATACGCAGTATTTT. This chain joins TRBV5-6 and TRBJ2-3, with TRBD1 matching over 7 bases. The V segment lost 4 bases and the J segment 3 bases; nucleotides outside the gene matches: 11. The CDR3 spans 16 residues. Germline V gene lookup returns CDR1 SGHDT and CDR2 YYEEEE.

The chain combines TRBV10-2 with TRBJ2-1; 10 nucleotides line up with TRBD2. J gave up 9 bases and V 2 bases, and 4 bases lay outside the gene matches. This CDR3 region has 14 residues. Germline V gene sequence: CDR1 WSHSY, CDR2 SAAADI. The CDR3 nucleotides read TGCGCCAGCAGTGAGAACTTAGCGGGAGGTGAGCAGTTCTTC. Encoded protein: CASSENLAGGEQFF.

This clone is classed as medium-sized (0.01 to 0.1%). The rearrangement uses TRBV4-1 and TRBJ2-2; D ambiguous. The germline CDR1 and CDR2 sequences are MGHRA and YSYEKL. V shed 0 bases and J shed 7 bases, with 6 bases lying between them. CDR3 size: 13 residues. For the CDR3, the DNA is TGCGCCAGCAGCCAAGATGTTCACGGGGAGCTGTTTTTT. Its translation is CASSQDVHGELFF.

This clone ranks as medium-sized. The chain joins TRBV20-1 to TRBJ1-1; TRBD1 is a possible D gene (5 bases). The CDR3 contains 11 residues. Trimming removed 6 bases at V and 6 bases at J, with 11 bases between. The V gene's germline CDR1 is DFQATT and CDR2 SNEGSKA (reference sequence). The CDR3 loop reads CSATRGSEAFF. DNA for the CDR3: TGCAGTGCAACCCGGGGCTCTGAAGCTTTCTTT.

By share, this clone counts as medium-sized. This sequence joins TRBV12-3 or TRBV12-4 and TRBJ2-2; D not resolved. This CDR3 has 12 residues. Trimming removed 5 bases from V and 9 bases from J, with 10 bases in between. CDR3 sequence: CASSARHWELFF. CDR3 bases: TGTGCCAGCAGTGCCCGACACTGGGAGCTGTTTTTT.

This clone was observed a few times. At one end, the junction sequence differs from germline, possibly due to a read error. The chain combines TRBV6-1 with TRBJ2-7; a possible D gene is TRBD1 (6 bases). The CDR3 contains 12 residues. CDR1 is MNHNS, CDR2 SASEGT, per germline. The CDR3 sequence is CASSEGDTRGIF. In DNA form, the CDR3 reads TGTGCCAGCAGTGAAGGGGACACGAGAGGAATTTTC.

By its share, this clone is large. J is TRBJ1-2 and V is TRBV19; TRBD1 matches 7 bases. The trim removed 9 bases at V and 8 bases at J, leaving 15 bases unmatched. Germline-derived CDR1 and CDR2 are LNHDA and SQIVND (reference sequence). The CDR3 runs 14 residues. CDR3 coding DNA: TGTGCCAGCAAACAGGGGTCGGGGCTTTACGGCTACACCTTC. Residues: CASKQGSGLYGYTF.

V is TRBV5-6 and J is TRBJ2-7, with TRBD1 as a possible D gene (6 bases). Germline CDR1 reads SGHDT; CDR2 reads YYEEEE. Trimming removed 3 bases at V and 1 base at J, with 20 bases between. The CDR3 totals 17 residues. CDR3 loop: CASSYPSWRQGSYEQYF. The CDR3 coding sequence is TGTGCCAGCAGCTACCCTTCTTGGCGGCAGGGGTCCTACGAGCAGTACTTC.

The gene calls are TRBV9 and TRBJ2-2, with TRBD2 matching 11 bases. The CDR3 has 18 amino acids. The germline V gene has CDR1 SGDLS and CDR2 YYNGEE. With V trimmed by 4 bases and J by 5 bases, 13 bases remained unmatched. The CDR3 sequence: CASSPRGSGGVATGELFF. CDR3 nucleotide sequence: TGTGCCAGCAGCCCACGGGGTAGCGGGGGGGTGGCGACCGGGGAGCTGTTTTTT.

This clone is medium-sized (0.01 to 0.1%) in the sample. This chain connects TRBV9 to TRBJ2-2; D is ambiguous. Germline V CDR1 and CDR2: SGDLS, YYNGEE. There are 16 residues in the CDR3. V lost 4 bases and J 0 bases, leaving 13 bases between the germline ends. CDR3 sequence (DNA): TGTGCCAGCAGCCCACGCCGCGATCCGAACACCGGGGAGCTGTTTTTT. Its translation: CASSPRRDPNTGELFF.

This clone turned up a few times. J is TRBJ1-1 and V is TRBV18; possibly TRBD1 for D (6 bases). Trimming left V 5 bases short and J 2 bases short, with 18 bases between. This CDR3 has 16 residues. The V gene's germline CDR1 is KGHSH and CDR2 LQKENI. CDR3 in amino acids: CASSTKPGAYNTEAFF. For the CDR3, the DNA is TGTGCCAGCTCAACGAAACCAGGGGCCTATAACACTGAAGCTTTCTTT.

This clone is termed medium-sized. The CDR3 coding sequence is TGCGCCAGCAGTGCCCAGGGCGGGGGCCCTCAAGAGACCCAGTACTTC. Its translation: CASSAQGGGPQETQYF. The rearrangement links TRBV10-1 to TRBJ2-5; D might be TRBD2 (7 bases). The CDR3 runs to 16 residues. In germline, CDR1 is WNHNN, CDR2 SYGVQD (reference sequence). Trimming took 4 bases from V and 2 from J, leaving 17 bases between them.

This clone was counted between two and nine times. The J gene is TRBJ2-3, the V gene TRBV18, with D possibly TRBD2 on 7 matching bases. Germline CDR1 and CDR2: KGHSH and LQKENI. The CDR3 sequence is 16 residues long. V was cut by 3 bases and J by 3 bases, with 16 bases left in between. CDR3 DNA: TGTGCCAGCTCACCGTTCCGGGGAGGGGGGACAGATACGCAGTATTTT. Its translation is CASSPFRGGGTDTQYF. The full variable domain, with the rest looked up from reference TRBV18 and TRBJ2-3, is NAGVMQNPRHLVRRRGQEARLRCSPMKGHSHVYWYRQLPEEGLKFMVYLQKENIIDESGMPKERFSAEFPKEGPSILRIQQVVRGDSAAYFCASSPFRGGGTDTQYFGPGTRLTVL.

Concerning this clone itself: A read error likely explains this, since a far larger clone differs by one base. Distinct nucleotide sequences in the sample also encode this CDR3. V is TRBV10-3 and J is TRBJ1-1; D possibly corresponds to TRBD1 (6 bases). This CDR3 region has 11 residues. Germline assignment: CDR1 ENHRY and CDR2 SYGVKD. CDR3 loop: CAGGGSNEAFF. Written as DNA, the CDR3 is TGCGCGGGGGGGGGCTCTAATGAAGCTTTCTTT.